Listed below are T cell receptor beta chains from one sample, sequenced in a study of metastatic and nonmetastatic thyroid tumors. Through MiXCR, TCRdb re-clonotyped the PCR reads. This sample has 75,000 to 100,000 clones, with about an eighth found just once. The sequenced sample consisted of blood. The receptors here all came from a female donor with papillary thyroid cancer or a benign thyroid nodule (not recorded which). Some clones in this sample may be carry-over from other donors' samples. CDR3s include the opening cysteine and the closing phenylalanine or tryptophan. A D gene is named only where the DNA matches it firmly. A clone size is listed for some rows: how often the clone was seen (once, few, many), or a class if it is expanded.

clone_size	v_call	cdr3_length	d_call	j_call	cdr3_nt	cdr3_aa
many	TRBV6-2/TRBV6-3	14	NA	TRBJ2-1	TGTGCCAGCAGCTCGGGACTCCAACGAGATGAGCAGTTCTTC	CASSSGLQRDEQFF
many	TRBV9	15	NA	TRBJ2-5	TGTGCCAGCAGCGTAGCAGGGAACACCCAAGAGACCCAGTACTTC	CASSVAGNTQETQYF
many	TRBV19	15	NA	TRBJ1-1	TGTGCCAGTAGTTTCCTGGGTCGCTCGAACACTGAAGCTTTCTTT	CASSFLGRSNTEAFF
many	TRBV7-2	17	TRBD2	TRBJ2-1	TGTGCCAGCAGCTTACTGACTAGCGGGAGTATCGGGAATGAGCAGTTCTTC	CASSLLTSGSIGNEQFF
many	TRBV2	13	NA	TRBJ1-1	TGTGCCAGCAGTGAAAAATGGTCCACTGAAGCTTTCTTT	CASSEKWSTEAFF
many	TRBV19	14	NA	TRBJ1-5	TGTGCCAGTAGTATTGGGGGGTGGGATCAGCCCCAGCATTTT	CASSIGGWDQPQHF
many	TRBV6-2/TRBV6-3	15	NA	TRBJ2-3	TGTGCCAGCAGTTACTCGAGTACGGGCACAGATACGCAGTATTTT	CASSYSSTGTDTQYF
many	TRBV5-1	15	NA	TRBJ2-7	TGCGCCAGCAGCTTAAACACGACCCCCTCCTACGAGCAGTACTTC	CASSLNTTPSYEQYF
NA	TRBV20-1	13	NA	TRBJ2-1	TGCAGTGCTGATGGGGGCGCCTACAATGAGCAGTTCTTC	CSADGGAYNEQFF
many	TRBV19	11	NA	TRBJ1-1	TGTGCCAGTAGTAGGGGAACTGAAGCTTTCTTT	CASSRGTEAFF
many	TRBV28	15	NA	TRBJ1-1	TGTGCCAGCAGTCGCCCGGCAGGCCACAAGGGTGAAGCTTTCTTT	CASSRPAGHKGEAFF
many	TRBV4-3	16	TRBD2	TRBJ2-2	TGCGCCAGCAGCCAATTTAGCGGGGCGAACACCGGGGAGCTGTTTTTT	CASSQFSGANTGELFF
few	TRBV28	14	NA	TRBJ2-2	TGTGCCAGCAGTTTATTACGGGTCACCGGGGAGCTGTTTTTT	CASSLLRVTGELFF
many	TRBV20-1	15	TRBD1	TRBJ2-7	TGCAGTGCTAGTAAACCGGGACAGGGGTACGACGAGCAGTACTTC	CSASKPGQGYDEQYF